These 28 T cell receptor beta chains came from one sample sequenced in a study of shared clonotypes between healthy human individuals. Method: immunoSEQ multiplex PCR; TCRdb's copy keeps in-frame clones and lacks some. Among millions of clones listed, 85% to 95% were seen once. Naive CD8 cells were CD45RO-negative, positively selected for CCR7, excluding terminally differentiated effector memory CD45RA+ cells. The material sequenced was naive CD8+ T cells sorted from blood. Source of these receptors: a man aged 18 to 30 in good health.

V gene TRBV28 combines with J gene TRBJ2-7, with 9 bases that match TRBD2. The CDR3 runs to 13 residues. With V trimmed by 9 bases and J by 6 bases, 9 bases remained unmatched. The germline V gene encodes CDR1 MDHEN and CDR2 SYDVKM. CDR3 protein: CASSQRGASEQYF. DNA of the CDR3: TGTGCCAGTAGTCAGCGGGGGGCCTCCGAGCAGTACTTC.

This chain joins TRBV4-1 and TRBJ1-4; no reliable D call. The CDR3 contains 15 residues. Trimming removed 4 bases from V and 8 bases from J, with 17 bases in between. From germline, CDR1 is MGHRA and CDR2 YSYEKL. CDR3 in amino acids: CASSPTTRLSEKLFF. Here the CDR3 DNA reads TGCGCCAGCAGCCCCACGACGCGACTGAGCGAAAAACTGTTTTTT.

The chain has TRBV10-1 and TRBJ2-1; the match to TRBD2 covers 7 bases. Germline V gene lookup returns CDR1 WNHNN and CDR2 SYGVQD (reference sequence). This CDR3 spans 17 amino acids. V was clipped by 3 bases and J by 7 bases; unmatched bases: 15. This chain's CDR3 is CASSDGDEAGEVNEQFF. CDR3 nucleotide sequence: TGCGCCAGCAGTGACGGCGACGAGGCGGGAGAGGTTAATGAGCAGTTCTTC.

The V call is TRBV28, the J call TRBJ2-7; 7 bases agree with TRBD1. There are 14 residues in the CDR3. Germline trimming cut 6 bases from V and 0 bases from J; bases unmatched to any gene: 5. CDR1 is MDHEN and CDR2 is SYDVKM in the germline V gene. CDR3 DNA: TGTGCCAGCAGGCTCAGGGGGTCCTCCTACGAGCAGTACTTC. It is translated as CASRLRGSSYEQYF.

J is TRBJ1-1 and V is TRBV19; D is possibly TRBD1 (5 bases). V was cut by 6 bases and J by 5 bases, with 13 bases left in between. Germline CDR1 and CDR2: LNHDA and SQIVND (reference sequence). CDR3 length: 13 amino acids. The DNA of the CDR3 is TGTGCCAGTAGACCATGGGGGGGAACTGAAGCTTTCTTT. Its protein product is CASRPWGGTEAFF.

The rearrangement links TRBV13 to TRBJ2-7; TRBD1 matches 7 bases. CDR3 length: 15 residues. Germline CDR1 is PRHDT and CDR2 is FYEKMQ (reference sequence). V was clipped by 2 bases and J by 3 bases; unmatched bases: 7. CDR3 region: CASSLSPGTVYEQYF. The DNA for the CDR3 is TGTGCCAGCAGCTTATCGCCCGGGACAGTCTACGAGCAGTACTTC.

The chain recombines TRBV4-1 with TRBJ2-5; D perhaps matches TRBD1 (6 bases). The CDR3 is 14 residues long. CDR1 is MGHRA and CDR2 is YSYEKL in the germline V gene. V lost 5 bases, J lost 5 bases, and 15 bases lay in between. The CDR3 nucleotides are TGCGCCAGCAGCTGGGGAAAGGGGGAGGAGACCCAGTACTTC. Protein: CASSWGKGEETQYF.

With respect to this clone: At the DNA level, this CDR3 is encoded by other sequences in the same sample as well. The CDR3 DNA reads as TGTGCCAGCAGCTTAGAAGCTTTCTTT. Translating it yields CASSLEAFF. The V gene is TRBV7-9, the J gene TRBJ1-1; no reliable D call. CDR3 size: 9 residues. Deletions cut 1 base from V and 9 bases from J, with 0 bases between. Germline V lookup: CDR1 SEHNR, CDR2 FQNEAQ (reference sequence).

About this clone: The same CDR3 is also encoded by other DNA sequences in this sample. This chain joins TRBV27 and TRBJ2-3; D is unresolved. The CDR3 extends over 13 amino acids. V lost 3 bases and J lost 1, with 5 bases in between. From germline, CDR1 is MNHEY and CDR2 SMNVEV (reference sequence). The CDR3 is CASSLTGTDTQYF. Written as DNA, the CDR3 is TGTGCCAGCAGTTTGACCGGCACAGATACGCAGTATTTT.

V is TRBV6-5 and J is TRBJ2-7; D unresolved. V was clipped by 0 bases and J by 0 bases, with 12 bases between them. The CDR3 spans 16 residues. Germline lookup yields CDR1 MNHEY and CDR2 SVGAGI. In nucleotides, the CDR3 is TGTGCCAGCAGTTACTCCGTTGGGCTAACCTCCTACGAGCAGTACTTC. Translation gives CASSYSVGLTSYEQYF.

V usage is TRBV5-1 and J usage is TRBJ1-1; tentatively, D is TRBD1 (5 bases). The CDR3 totals 12 residues. V lost 4 bases and J 4 bases, leaving 8 bases between the germline ends. Looked up from germline, CDR1 is SGHRS and CDR2 is YFSETQ. CDR3 DNA: TGCGCCAGCAGCACGGGGGGCACTGAAGCTTTCTTT. Translated, it gives CASSTGGTEAFF.

This chain connects TRBV29-1 to TRBJ1-2; D not resolved. Trimming pared 6 bases from V and 3 bases from J, leaving 11 bases between. The CDR3 is 12 residues long. Germline assignment: CDR1 SQVTM and CDR2 ANQGSEA. CDR3 in DNA: TGCAGCGTCCCCGACACCTACTATGGCTACACCTTC. Protein: CSVPDTYYGYTF.

This clone was observed once. DNA of the CDR3: TGTGCCAGCATCTTGGGACCGAGTAATGAGCAGTTCTTC. Translating gives CASILGPSNEQFF. This chain links TRBV7-9 with TRBJ2-1; D may match TRBD1 or TRBD2 (5 bases each). Trimming shortened V by 7 bases and J by 7 bases, and 14 bases separated the two germline ends. CDR1 is SEHNR and CDR2 is FQNEAQ in the germline V gene (reference sequence). There are 13 residues in the CDR3.

CDR3 region: CASSLTWDIYSSYNSPLHF. As DNA, the CDR3 is TGTGCCAGCAGTTTAACTTGGGACATCTATAGCTCCTATAATTCACCCCTCCACTTT. The chain has TRBV27 and TRBJ1-6; TRBD1 might be the D (6 bases). From germline, CDR1 is MNHEY and CDR2 SMNVEV (reference sequence). There are 19 residues in the CDR3. Trimming removed 2 bases from V and 0 bases from J, with 17 bases in between.

The table lists this clone with a count of one. This chain connects TRBV9 to TRBJ2-7; D not certain. CDR1 and CDR2 (germline): SGDLS, YYNGEE. V lost 4 bases to trimming and J lost 5 bases, with 4 bases between them. The CDR3 covers 10 residues. Here the CDR3 reads CASSLDEQYF. The CDR3 DNA reads as TGTGCCAGCAGCCTCGACGAGCAGTACTTC. Variable domain in full (rest from reference TRBV9 and TRBJ2-7): DSGVTQTPKHLITATGQRVTLRCSPRSGDLSVYWYQQSLDQGLQFLIQYYNGEERAKGNILERFSAQQFPDLHSELNLSSLELGDSALYFCASSLDEQYFGPGTRLTVT.

The chain recombines TRBV5-1 with TRBJ2-5; D gene unclear. Germline V gene data show CDR1 as SGHRS and CDR2 as YFSETQ. The CDR3 runs to 17 residues. The ends were cut back, 0 bases at V and 1 base at J, with 16 bases in the middle. CDR3 DNA: TGCGCCAGCAGCTTGGAAGGGATTCACAGTAGCCAAGAGACCCAGTACTTC. It specifies CASSLEGIHSSQETQYF. Full variable domain (rest looked up from reference TRBV5-1 and TRBJ2-5): KAGVTQTPRYLIKTRGQQVTLSCSPISGHRSVSWYQQTPGQGLQFLFEYFSETQRNKGNFPGRFSGRQFSNSRSEMNVSTLELGDSALYLCASSLEGIHSSQETQYFGPGTRLLVL.

The gene calls are TRBV27 and TRBJ1-6; tentative D call: TRBD1 (5 bases). Per germline, CDR1 MNHEY and CDR2 SMNVEV (reference sequence). V was clipped by 3 bases and J by 7 bases, with 22 bases between them. This CDR3 spans 18 amino acids. The CDR3 DNA reads TGTGCCAGCAGTTTCCTCGGGGCAGGCCAAGGGGTAAATTCACCCCTCCACTTT. Translating it yields CASSFLGAGQGVNSPLHF.

This clone was detected only once. The chain is built from TRBV5-1 and TRBJ2-7, with unresolved D. V shed 0 bases and J shed 5 bases, with 12 bases lying between them. Germline CDR1 reads SGHRS; CDR2 reads YFSETQ. This CDR3 is 14 amino acids long. CDR3 residues: CASSLELTPHEQYF. CDR3 in DNA: TGCGCCAGCAGCTTGGAACTCACGCCCCACGAGCAGTACTTC.

V gene TRBV21-1 combines with J gene TRBJ2-7; no check of the table's D call, TRBD2, against the DNA was made. TRBV21-1 is described as a pseudogene. CDR3 length equals 11 residues. The CDR3, as DNA: TGTGCCAGCCTTAGCTCCTACGAGCAGTACTTC. Protein: CASLSSYEQYF.

The chain recombines TRBV4-1 with TRBJ2-5, with TRBD1 matching 10 bases. TRBJ2-7 matches the DNA end more closely, so the J call is doubtful. CDR1 is MGHRA, CDR2 YSYEKL, per germline. This CDR3 is 15 amino acids long. In DNA, the CDR3 is TGCGCCAGCAGCCTCCAAGGGACAGGGGCCTACGAGCAGTACTTC. Protein: CASSLQGTGAYEQYF.

J is TRBJ1-5 and V is TRBV7-2, with D hard to call. CDR1 is SGHTA and CDR2 is FQGNSA in the germline V gene. The V and J ends lost 0 bases and 6 bases respectively, with 6 bases between them. The CDR3 extends over 13 amino acids. The chain's CDR3 is CASSLAVGQPQHF. The CDR3, as DNA: TGTGCCAGCAGCTTAGCGGTAGGTCAGCCCCAGCATTTT.

The V gene is TRBV5-1, the J gene TRBJ2-7; TRBD1 or TRBD2 may be the D gene (5 bases each). Trimming removed 0 bases from V and 3 bases from J, with 16 bases in between. This CDR3 is 16 amino acids long. Germline V CDR1 and CDR2: SGHRS, YFSETQ. This CDR3 is CASSLESGHGGYEQYF. CDR3 DNA sequence: TGCGCCAGCAGCTTGGAGTCGGGGCATGGCGGCTACGAGCAGTACTTC.

Remarks on this clone: The same CDR3 can be traced to other DNA sequences in this sample. The chain employs TRBV27 and TRBJ2-3, with D possibly matching TRBD2 (6 bases). The V end lost 3 bases, the J end lost 0 bases, and 10 bases lay between the germline ends. Germline lookup yields CDR1 MNHEY and CDR2 SMNVEV (reference sequence). The CDR3 totals 15 residues. The CDR3 loop is CASSFGTASTDTQYF. In DNA form, the CDR3 reads TGTGCCAGCAGTTTCGGGACTGCTAGCACAGATACGCAGTATTTT.

CDR3 nucleotides: TGTGCCAGCAGTTACGGTCAGAGTCGGGAGACCCAGTACTTC. This sequence encodes CASSYGQSRETQYF. The rearrangement joins TRBV6-5 to TRBJ2-5, with D uncertain. CDR1 is MNHEY, CDR2 SVGAGI, per germline. This CDR3 comprises 14 residues. Between the trimmed V and J ends, which lost 2 bases and 5 bases, there was a span of 12 bases.

The gene calls are TRBV27 and TRBJ2-1; 9 bases map to TRBD2. The CDR3 length is 15 residues. After removal of 8 bases from V and 5 bases from J, the junction contained 10 bases not matched to a gene. Germline CDR1 and CDR2: MNHEY and SMNVEV (reference sequence). The chain's CDR3 is CASSRFAGGNNEQFF. The CDR3 nucleotides read TGTGCCAGCTCCCGCTTCGCGGGGGGGAACAATGAGCAGTTCTTC.

Worth noting for this clone: The same CDR3 also results from other DNA sequences found in this sample. This chain uses TRBV27 with TRBJ2-7; D is undetermined. V was shortened by 2 bases and J by 4 bases, with 9 bases between the two germline ends. This CDR3 region has 13 residues. CDR1 is MNHEY and CDR2 is SMNVEV in the germline V gene (reference sequence). The CDR3 sequence is CASSLGVGYEQYF. The CDR3 bases are TGTGCCAGCAGTTTAGGTGTTGGGTACGAGCAGTACTTC.

A note on this clone: This CDR3 is also generated by other DNA sequences in the sample. In DNA form, the CDR3 reads TGTGCCAGCAGTTTGGGGGAGAACACTGAAGCTTTCTTT. It codes for CASSLGENTEAFF. The gene calls are TRBV27 and TRBJ1-1; D possibly corresponds to TRBD1 (5 bases). The V and J ends lost 3 bases and 1 base respectively, with 6 bases between them. CDR3 length: 13 amino acids. The germline gives CDR1 MNHEY, CDR2 SMNVEV (reference sequence).

The CDR3, as DNA: TGTGCCAGCAGACTAGGACGGGCCAGCACAGATACGCAGTATTTT. This translates into CASRLGRASTDTQYF. This chain links TRBV13 with TRBJ2-3; TRBD2 might be the D (5 bases). CDR1 PRHDT and CDR2 FYEKMQ come from the germline V gene (reference sequence). The CDR3 length is 15 residues. V was clipped by 6 bases and J by 0 bases, with 13 bases between them.